The next 8 T cell receptor beta chains were all read from a single sample in a study of cytomegalovirus exposure and HLA in healthy donors. Primers for the PCR totalled 60 Vbeta and 13 Jbeta. TCRdb's table, derived via immunoSEQ multiplex PCR, lists solely in-frame clones and lacks some. The profile shows tens of thousands of clones, about 66% of them singletons. Sequenced material: PBMCs. The receptors originated from a man aged 25-45 years in good health and CMV-seronegative.

This clone was counted between two and nine times. The V call is TRBV5-1, the J call TRBJ2-1, with TRBD2 matching 13 bases. With 4 bases clipped from V and 4 bases from J, the junction kept 5 bases outside the gene matches. CDR1 is SGHRS and CDR2 is YFSETQ in the germline V gene. CDR3 size: 16 residues. In nucleotides, the CDR3 is TGCGCCAGCAGCACCGGGACTAGCGGGGAGTACAATGAGCAGTTCTTC. Translation gives CASSTGTSGEYNEQFF. The whole variable domain, remainder taken from reference TRBV5-1 and TRBJ2-1, is KAGVTQTPRYLIKTRGQQVTLSCSPISGHRSVSWYQQTPGQGLQFLFEYFSETQRNKGNFPGRFSGRQFSNSRSEMNVSTLELGDSALYLCASSTGTSGEYNEQFFGPGTRLTVL.

The CDR3: CASSDFGDSGTDTQYF. In DNA form, the CDR3 reads TGTGCCAGCAGTGACTTCGGCGACAGTGGCACAGATACGCAGTATTTT. This chain connects TRBV6-4 to TRBJ2-3; D might be TRBD1 (5 bases). With 1 base removed from V and 1 base from J, the gap between germline ends came to 12 bases. This CDR3 is built from 16 residues. CDR1 is MRHNA and CDR2 is SNTAGT in the germline V gene.

The chain links TRBV29-1 to TRBJ1-2; TRBD1 matches at 7 bases. The V and J ends lost 6 bases and 8 bases, in that order; junction bases with no gene match: 9. Germline CDR1 is SQVTM and CDR2 is ANQGSEA. There are 12 residues in the CDR3. The CDR3, as DNA: TGCAGCGTCCACACAGGGGTTCGGGGCTACACCTTC. Its translation: CSVHTGVRGYTF.

The chain links TRBV30 to TRBJ1-3; D not resolved. Looked up from germline, CDR1 is GTSNPN and CDR2 is SVGIG (reference sequence). Trimming pared 3 bases from V and 2 bases from J, leaving 8 bases between. The CDR3 has 13 residues. The CDR3 DNA reads as TGTGCCTGGAGCTTAAACACTGGAAACACCATATATTTT. Translated, it gives CAWSLNTGNTIYF.

This clone was observed a single time. The chain couples TRBV19 to TRBJ1-5; possibly TRBD1 for D (5 bases). Trimming cost V 7 bases and J 7 bases, with 20 bases left between them. CDR3 length: 15 amino acids. The germline V gene has CDR1 LNHDA and CDR2 SQIVND (reference sequence). This chain's CDR3 is CASTPRGGVVQPQHF. The CDR3, as DNA: TGTGCCAGTACCCCAAGAGGAGGGGTAGTGCAGCCCCAGCATTTT.

V and J are TRBV5-8 and TRBJ2-7, with a weak D call TRBD2 (5 bases). Trimming stripped 4 bases from V and 3 bases from J, with 8 bases between. CDR1 is SGHTS and CDR2 is YDEGEE in the germline V gene. CDR3 size: 12 residues. Written as DNA, the CDR3 is TGTGCCAGCAGCCGGGGTTTCTACGAGCAGTACTTC. This encodes CASSRGFYEQYF.

J is TRBJ2-6 and V is TRBV5-1; D not certain. Between the trimmed V and J ends, which lost 0 bases and 0 bases, there was a span of 10 bases. The CDR3 contains 17 residues. Germline CDR1 and CDR2: SGHRS and YFSETQ. The CDR3 protein is CASSLGQLNSGANVLTF. The CDR3 bases are TGCGCCAGCAGCTTGGGCCAGTTAAACTCTGGGGCCAACGTCCTGACTTTC.

This clone was seen a single time. The V call is TRBV30, the J call TRBJ1-4; 9 bases fit TRBD1. The CDR3 is made up of 14 amino acids. After removal of 3 bases from V and 8 bases from J, the junction contained 7 bases not matched to a gene. Germline lookup yields CDR1 GTSNPN and CDR2 SVGIG (reference sequence). CDR3 sequence: CAWRGQGNREKLFF. The CDR3 bases are TGTGCCTGGAGAGGACAGGGGAATCGAGAAAAACTGTTTTTT.